This T cell receptor beta chain was identified in a study of blood T cell repertoires in COVID-19. Study details: Some COVID-19 samples were acute and others convalescent; all came from the United States, Italy and Spain. T cells, B-cell-depleted T cells, or PBMCs provided the cDNA or gDNA that served as material.

The CDR3 loop spans 18 amino acids. Sequencing was performed with immunoSEQ multiplex PCR; in TCRdb, only in-frame clones are kept and a portion is missing. This sample has some 150,000 clones, with around 86% found just once. The rearrangement uses TRBV21-1 and TRBJ2-2; the DNA was not used to check the table's D call, TRBD2. TRBV21-1 is labeled a pseudogene. The sample comprised peripheral blood. The origin of this receptor is a human donor in a cohort sampled during active COVID-19. CDR3 in amino acids: CASSSQTSGGSNTGELFF. Written as DNA, the CDR3 is TGTGCCAGCAGCTCCCAGACTAGCGGGGGCTCGAACACCGGGGAGCTGTTTTTT.